The rows below give T cell receptor beta chains drawn from one sample of a study of blood T cell repertoires in COVID-19. Generated by immunoSEQ multiplex PCR, the TCRdb table keeps only in-frame clones and is missing some. The repertoire holds about 98,000 clones, 87% seen once, with about 5% in the top ten. The sequencing sample was made of peripheral blood. The receptors stem from a man aged 65-85 years with acute or convalescent COVID-19. Both conserved end residues are part of each CDR3. The D gene is left open where the match is weak. Size tells how often a clone was seen (once, few, many) or the class of an expanded clone, and some rows leave it out.

d_call	v_call	clone_size	j_call	cdr3_aa	cdr3_nt
NA	TRBV4-1	few	TRBJ1-5	CASSQDATTNQPQHF	TGCGCCAGCAGCCAAGATGCGACAACAAATCAGCCCCAGCATTTT
NA	TRBV19	NA	TRBJ1-6	CASSIARFPRSSPLHF	TGTGCCAGTAGTATAGCCCGGTTCCCCCGGAGTTCACCCCTCCACTTT
TRBD1	TRBV19	NA	TRBJ1-1	CASSSRTGEAFF	TGTGCCAGTAGTTCCCGGACAGGGGAAGCTTTCTTT
NA	TRBV7-2	NA	TRBJ1-5	CASSLVSGSNQPQHF	TGTGCCAGCAGCTTAGTTTCAGGGAGCAATCAGCCCCAGCATTTT
NA	TRBV7-6	many	TRBJ2-7	CASSPGHEQYF	TGTGCCAGCAGCCCTGGCCACGAGCAGTACTTC
TRBD2	TRBV7-8	NA	TRBJ2-1	CASSLGLAGHNEQFF	TGTGCCAGCAGCCTTGGACTAGCGGGGCACAATGAGCAGTTCTTC
NA	TRBV11-2	NA	TRBJ2-3	CASSFAGEDTQYF	TGTGCCAGCAGCTTCGCCGGAGAGGATACGCAGTATTTT
NA	TRBV21-1	NA	TRBJ1-1	CAGCGQGAYSTEAFF	TGTGCCGGGTGTGGACAGGGGGCGTATTCCACTGAAGCTTTCTTT
NA	TRBV6-1	NA	TRBJ1-6	CASSEQGYNSPLHF	TGTGCCAGCAGTGAACAGGGTTATAATTCACCCCTCCACTTT
TRBD1	TRBV7-3	few	TRBJ1-1	CASSSGTGGTEAFF	TGTGCCAGCAGCTCTGGGACAGGGGGCACTGAAGCTTTCTTT
NA	TRBV6-5	NA	TRBJ1-2	CASRNLGVDTF	TGTGCCAGCAGGAACCTAGGCGTCGACACCTTC
NA	TRBV28	NA	TRBJ1-2	CASSGVYRDHYGYTF	TGTGCCAGCAGTGGGGTATACAGGGATCACTATGGCTACACCTTC
NA	TRBV5-1	few	TRBJ1-6	CASSQTGLYNSPLHF	TGCGCCAGCAGCCAAACGGGACTCTATAATTCACCCCTCCACTTT
TRBD1	TRBV5-1	NA	TRBJ2-3	CASSPGQGSDTQYF	TGCGCCAGCAGCCCCGGACAGGGATCGGATACGCAGTATTTT
NA	TRBV3-1/TRBV3-2	NA	TRBJ1-4	CASSQETGDEKLFF	TGTGCCAGCAGCCAAGAAACGGGTGATGAAAAACTGTTTTTT
TRBD1	TRBV9	NA	TRBJ1-1	CASSPRTGMNTEAFF	TGTGCCAGCAGCCCCCGGACAGGGATGAACACTGAAGCTTTCTTT
TRBD2	TRBV27	NA	TRBJ2-2	CATFGAGVNTGELFF	TGTGCCACCTTCGGGGCGGGGGTTAACACCGGGGAGCTGTTTTTT
NA	TRBV5-8	NA	TRBJ2-7	CASSLRPGNEQYF	TGTGCCAGCAGCCTGAGGCCCGGAAACGAGCAGTACTTC
TRBD1	TRBV5-1	NA	TRBJ1-1	CASSATGGTEAFF	TGCGCCAGCAGCGCAACAGGGGGCACTGAAGCTTTCTTT
NA	TRBV29-1	NA	TRBJ1-1	CSVEEGRDTEAFF	TGCAGCGTTGAAGAGGGTCGGGACACTGAAGCTTTCTTT
TRBD2	TRBV7-2	NA	TRBJ2-1	CASRSTSGAYNEQFF	TGTGCCAGCAGATCCACTAGCGGAGCCTACAATGAGCAGTTCTTC
TRBD2	TRBV5-4	few	TRBJ2-1	CASSLASGGGNEQFF	TGTGCCAGCAGCTTGGCTAGCGGGGGCGGGAATGAGCAGTTCTTC
TRBD1	TRBV5-1	NA	TRBJ2-5	CASSLPTGKETQYF	TGCGCCAGCAGCTTGCCGACAGGGAAAGAGACCCAGTACTTC
TRBD1	TRBV4-1	NA	TRBJ2-7	CASSQKTGAYEQYF	TGCGCCAGCAGCCAAAAAACAGGGGCCTACGAGCAGTACTTC
NA	TRBV7-2	once	TRBJ1-3	CASSFTAAYSGNTIYF	TGTGCCAGCAGCTTTACGGCGGCCTACTCTGGAAACACCATATATTTT
NA	TRBV4-1	many	TRBJ1-2	CASSQESPHQGNYGYTF	TGCGCCAGCAGCCAAGAAAGCCCCCACCAGGGGAACTATGGCTACACCTTC
NA	TRBV5-6	NA	TRBJ1-1	CASSEVGKQRNTEAFF	TGTGCCAGCAGCGAGGTTGGAAAACAACGGAACACTGAAGCTTTCTTT
NA	TRBV7-8	NA	TRBJ1-3	CASSLPSRGSGNTIYF	TGTGCCAGCAGCTTACCATCCAGGGGCTCTGGAAACACCATATATTTT
TRBD2	TRBV28	NA	TRBJ2-3	CASRIGGADTQYF	TGTGCCAGCAGAATCGGGGGGGCGGATACGCAGTATTTT
NA	TRBV28	once	TRBJ1-5	CASSTPTGPQHF	TGTGCCAGCAGTACCCCCACTGGGCCCCAGCATTTT
TRBD2	TRBV6-5	NA	TRBJ2-1	CASSILANEQFF	TGTGCCAGCAGTATACTAGCGAATGAGCAGTTCTTC
NA	TRBV29-1	NA	TRBJ1-1	CSVDPGRDTEAFF	TGCAGCGTTGACCCTGGGAGGGACACTGAAGCTTTCTTT
NA	TRBV6-5	NA	TRBJ1-1	CASRSNRQINTEAFF	TGTGCCAGCAGGAGCAACAGACAGATAAACACTGAAGCTTTCTTT
NA	TRBV7-6	NA	TRBJ1-3	CASSLGIQGTGNTIYF	TGTGCCAGCAGCTTAGGAATTCAGGGAACTGGAAACACCATATATTTT